This passage covers 6 T cell receptor beta chains from one sample sequenced in a study of radiotherapy plus CTLA-4 blockade in lung cancer. This table comes from immunoSEQ multiplex PCR, and its TCRdb copy is limited to in-frame clones, with some not included. The table has tens of thousands of clones, around 80% seen once. Sequenced material: peripheral blood, taken from a patient treated with radiotherapy plus ipilimumab. The receptors derive from a human donor with non-small cell lung cancer who had a complete response to radiotherapy plus ipilimumab.

The chain joins TRBV4-1 to TRBJ1-4; D perhaps matches TRBD1 (6 bases). The CDR3 runs to 18 residues. Germline V gene lookup returns CDR1 MGHRA and CDR2 YSYEKL. V lost 3 bases and J lost 0, with 17 bases in between. For the CDR3, the DNA is TGCGCCAGCAGCCATGTACTCCCGGGACAAACAACTAATGAAAAACTGTTTTTT. Translated, it gives CASSHVLPGQTTNEKLFF.

V usage is TRBV19 and J usage is TRBJ1-3, with TRBD1 matching 7 bases. V dropped 3 bases and J dropped 4; count of bases not matched to a gene: 12. This CDR3 comprises 17 residues. Germline CDR1 LNHDA, CDR2 SQIVND (reference sequence). CDR3 sequence (DNA): TGTGCCAGTAGTATGGGTGCAAGGGGGACAGCAGGAAACACCATATATTTT. Residues: CASSMGARGTAGNTIYF.

The genes are TRBV7-8 and TRBJ1-1, with a tentative D call TRBD1 (6 bases). The CDR3 is 15 amino acids. V shed 2 bases and J shed 4 bases, with 14 bases lying between them. CDR1 and CDR2 from the germline V gene are SGHVS and FQNEAQ. CDR3 residues: CASSLQTGSGTEAFF. CDR3 nucleotides: TGTGCCAGCAGCTTACAGACAGGTAGCGGCACTGAAGCTTTCTTT.

V and J are TRBV29-1 and TRBJ2-6; D is unclear. The CDR3 has 16 residues. Between the trimmed V and J ends, which lost 3 bases and 0 bases, there was a span of 12 bases. Germline V gene data show CDR1 as SQVTM and CDR2 as ANQGSEA. The CDR3 loop reads CSVEFGPLSGANVLTF. CDR3 nucleotide sequence: TGCAGCGTTGAGTTCGGTCCCCTCTCTGGGGCCAACGTCCTGACTTTC.

The chain recombines TRBV10-1 with TRBJ2-4, with a possible D match to TRBD1 (6 bases). Looked up from germline, CDR1 is WNHNN and CDR2 is SYGVQD (reference sequence). V shed 3 bases and J shed 0 bases, with 9 bases lying between them. This CDR3 spans 15 amino acids. The CDR3 sequence: CASSEGTLAKNIQYF. As DNA, the CDR3 is TGCGCCAGCAGTGAAGGGACACTAGCCAAAAACATTCAGTACTTC.

The J gene is TRBJ1-6, the V gene TRBV7-2; D gene unclear. V was cut by 3 bases and J by 8 bases, with 11 bases left in between. Germline loops: CDR1 SGHTA, CDR2 FQGNSA. The CDR3 runs to 14 residues. The CDR3 sequence is CASSLRGNDSPLHF. Written as DNA, the CDR3 is TGTGCCAGCAGCTTGCGGGGTAATGATTCACCCCTCCACTTT.